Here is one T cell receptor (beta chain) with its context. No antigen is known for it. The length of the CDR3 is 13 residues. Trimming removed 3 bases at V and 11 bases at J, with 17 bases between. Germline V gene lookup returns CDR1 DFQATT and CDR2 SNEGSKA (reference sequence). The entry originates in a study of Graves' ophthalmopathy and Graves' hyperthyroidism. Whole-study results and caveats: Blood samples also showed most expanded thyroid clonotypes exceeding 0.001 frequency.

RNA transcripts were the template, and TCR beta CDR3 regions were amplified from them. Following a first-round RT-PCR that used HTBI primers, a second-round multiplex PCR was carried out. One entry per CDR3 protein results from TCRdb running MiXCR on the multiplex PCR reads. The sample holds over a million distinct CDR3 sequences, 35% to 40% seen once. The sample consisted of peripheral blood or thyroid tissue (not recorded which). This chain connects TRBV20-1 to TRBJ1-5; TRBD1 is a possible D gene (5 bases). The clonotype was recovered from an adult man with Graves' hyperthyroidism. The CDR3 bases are TGCAGTGCTAGGAAGGGCGGGGGTGAGACCCAGCATTTT. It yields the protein CSARKGGGETQHF.